The clone carrying this TCR beta chain was counted a single time. These data come from a study of blood T cell repertoires in COVID-19. Study summary: Spain, Italy and the United States supplied samples that represented acute and convalescent COVID-19. T cells, B-cell-depleted T cells, or PBMCs provided the cDNA or gDNA that served as material.

This CDR3 region has 15 residues. Germline V gives CDR1 MNHNS, CDR2 SASEGT. The trim removed 3 bases at V and 3 bases at J, leaving 8 bases unmatched. Authors' analysis steps: From reference gene primer amplification, estimates of nucleated cell counts were derived. TCRdb keeps only in-frame clones here, not all; method: immunoSEQ multiplex PCR. The V and J calls and clone size were taken over from that table, and D and trimming were inferred from the DNA. Of over 300,000 clones in the sample, about 89% were seen once. Specimen: peripheral blood. This chain connects TRBV6-1 to TRBJ2-7; 7 bases fit TRBD1. The origin of this receptor is a man in his late teens or twenties who had recovered from COVID-19. In DNA form, the CDR3 reads TGTGCCAGCAGTGACCGGACAGGAGTATACTACGAGCAGTACTTC. This sequence encodes CASSDRTGVYYEQYF.